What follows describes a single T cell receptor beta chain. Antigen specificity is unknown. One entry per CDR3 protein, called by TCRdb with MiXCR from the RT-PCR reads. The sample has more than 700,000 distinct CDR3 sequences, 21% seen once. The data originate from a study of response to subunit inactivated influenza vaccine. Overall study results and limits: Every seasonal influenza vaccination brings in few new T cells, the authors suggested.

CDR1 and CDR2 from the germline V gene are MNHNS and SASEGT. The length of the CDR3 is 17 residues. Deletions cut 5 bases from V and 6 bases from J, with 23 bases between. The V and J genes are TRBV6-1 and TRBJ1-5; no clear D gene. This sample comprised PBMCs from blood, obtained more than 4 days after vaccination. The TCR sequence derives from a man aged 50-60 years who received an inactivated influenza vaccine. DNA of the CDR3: TGTGCCAGCAGTCGCACCTCTGGGATAGGAGGGCGTCAGCCCCAGCATTTT. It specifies CASSRTSGIGGRQPQHF.